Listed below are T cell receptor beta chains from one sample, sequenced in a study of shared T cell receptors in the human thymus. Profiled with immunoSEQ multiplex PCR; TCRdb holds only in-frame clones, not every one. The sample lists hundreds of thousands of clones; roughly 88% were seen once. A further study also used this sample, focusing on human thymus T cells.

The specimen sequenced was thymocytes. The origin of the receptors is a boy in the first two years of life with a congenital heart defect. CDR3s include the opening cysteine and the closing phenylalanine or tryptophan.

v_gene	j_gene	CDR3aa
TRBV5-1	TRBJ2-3	CASSLGGTWTDTQYF
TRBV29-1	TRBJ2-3	CSVTSGNTDTQYF
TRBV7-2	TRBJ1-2	CASSSPDYGYTF
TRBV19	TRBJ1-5	CASSNPGQGSGQPQHF
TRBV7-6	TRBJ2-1	CASSLLVNEQFF
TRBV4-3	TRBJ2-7	CASSQDLRTSPYEQYF
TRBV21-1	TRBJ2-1	CASSKHRGLKSYNEQFF
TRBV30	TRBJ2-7	CAWSGRGGIAYEQYF
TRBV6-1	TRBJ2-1	CASSVDSGRGNEQFF
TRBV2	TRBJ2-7	CASRMRTGQHEQYF
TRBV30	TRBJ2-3	CAWSEAPPGHSTDTQYF
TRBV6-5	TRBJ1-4	CASSWGYGRGVEKLFF
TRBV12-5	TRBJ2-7	CASGLGNRGSYEQYF
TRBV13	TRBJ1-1	CASSFRYLGLNTEAFF
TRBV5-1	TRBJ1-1	CASSMTGIRAFF
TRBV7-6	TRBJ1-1	CASSPQPERRQGGDTEAFF
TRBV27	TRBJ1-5	CASSSGRSNSSNQPQHF
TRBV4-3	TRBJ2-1	CASSQEGPSGSKGHEQFF
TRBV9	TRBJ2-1	CASNPAGNNEQFF
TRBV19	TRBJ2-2	CASRTGLNTGELFF
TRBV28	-	CASSFAVSYEQYF
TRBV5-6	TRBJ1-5	CASSLQGPDQPQHF
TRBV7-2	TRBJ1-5	CASSLDQEWPQHF
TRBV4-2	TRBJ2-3	CASSQATWKAEVTDTQYF
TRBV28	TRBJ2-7	CASSTDTIVYEQYF
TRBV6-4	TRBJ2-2	CASSVAPGGAGTGELFF
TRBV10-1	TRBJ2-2	CASSATGDVFGELFF
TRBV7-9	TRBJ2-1	CASSLGTSGNNEQFF
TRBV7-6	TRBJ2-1	CASNPQAGAGVRVNEQFF
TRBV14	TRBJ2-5	CASSPSGRETQYF
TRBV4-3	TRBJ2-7	CASSQGGRVKEQYF
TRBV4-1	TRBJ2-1	CASSPNPPASGVNYNEQFF
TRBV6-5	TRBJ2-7	CASSYSSSGRTHEQYF
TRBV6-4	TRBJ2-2	CASTQDRGKTGELFF
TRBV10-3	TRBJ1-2	CATRGQGVHGYTF
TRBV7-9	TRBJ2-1	CASSFGLAGGTMRQFF
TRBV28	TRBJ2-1	CASSLNEGGPSSYNEQFF
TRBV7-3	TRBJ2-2	CASSSRLAGGPELRNTGELFF
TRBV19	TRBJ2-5	CASSISVGKQETQYF
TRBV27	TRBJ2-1	CASSLTGTNGSQQFF
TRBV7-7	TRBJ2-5	CASSVTGGGEETQYF
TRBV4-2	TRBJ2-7	CASSQSSDDEQYF
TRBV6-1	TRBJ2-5	CASSEVPRDRERKRTQYF
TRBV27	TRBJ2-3	CASTEISGDTQYF
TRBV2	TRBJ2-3	CASSEARLALPDTQYF
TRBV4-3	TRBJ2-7	CASSRGGKGHEQYF
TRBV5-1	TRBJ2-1	CASSLAGTPPRDEQFF
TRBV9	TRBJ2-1	CASSVDPIELVVGYNEQFF
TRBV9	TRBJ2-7	CASSPQGSGVTYEQYF
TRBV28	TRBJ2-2	CASSSGRANTGELFF
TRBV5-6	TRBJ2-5	CASSPPPSGERQETQYF
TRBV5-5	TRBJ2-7	CASSGGQGATTTALYEQYF
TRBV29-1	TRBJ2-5	CSDRAGETPETQYF
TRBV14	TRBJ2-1	CASSQDPSGASGSNEQFF
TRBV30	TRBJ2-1	CAWSLGTSGASSYNEQFF
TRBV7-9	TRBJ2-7	CASSHTGTGAYEQYF